A single sample is the source of the 7 T cell receptor beta chains below, sequenced in a study of neurological immune-mediated disorders. TCRdb re-analysed the 5' RACE reads in MiXCR, keeping a single row per CDR3 protein. The table records tens of thousands of distinct CDR3 sequences, 5.8% of them present only once. This sample's time point: longitudinal time-point 2. The sequenced material came from PBMCs. These receptor sequences come from a woman aged 55-69 years with multiple sclerosis.

This clonotype was recorded a few times. The rearrangement uses TRBV7-8 and TRBJ1-6; TRBD1 matches 7 bases. After removal of 0 bases from V and 10 bases from J, the junction contained 6 bases not matched to a gene. The V gene's germline CDR1 is SGHVS and CDR2 FQNEAQ. The length of the CDR3 is 15 residues. The CDR3: CASSLAATGNSPLHF. The CDR3 DNA follows: TGTGCCAGCAGCTTAGCCGCGACAGGGAACTCACCCCTCCACTTT.

This clonotype has a count of ten or more. The chain is built from TRBV20-1 and TRBJ2-3, with D maybe TRBD2 (6 bases). Between the trimmed V and J ends, which lost 3 bases and 1 base, there was a span of 11 bases. CDR3 length: 14 amino acids. Looked up from germline, CDR1 is DFQATT and CDR2 is SNEGSKA (reference sequence). CDR3 amino acids: CSASRASGTDTQYF. The CDR3 DNA reads as TGCAGTGCTAGTCGGGCTAGCGGCACAGATACGCAGTATTTT.

On this clonotype: A much larger clone is a single base away; this may be a read error. The chain links TRBV6-5 to TRBJ2-2; D gene uncertain. From germline, CDR1 is MNHEY and CDR2 SVGAGI. This CDR3 contains 13 residues. The ends were cut back, 7 bases at V and 5 bases at J, with 11 bases in the middle. This chain's CDR3 is CASNQVGTGELFF. The DNA for the CDR3 is TGTGCCAGCAACCAGGTGGGGACCGGGGAGCTGTTTTTT.

This clonotype showed up many times. The V gene is TRBV29-1, the J gene TRBJ1-1; 7 bases map to TRBD1. From germline, CDR1 is SQVTM and CDR2 ANQGSEA. With V trimmed by 7 bases and J by 4 bases, 3 bases remained unmatched. CDR3 length: 11 amino acids. The CDR3: CSATGITEAFF. The DNA for the CDR3 is TGCAGCGCGACAGGGATCACTGAAGCTTTCTTT.

At least ten counts were recorded for this clonotype. This chain links TRBV20-1 with TRBJ2-1; no clear D. This CDR3 contains 15 residues. CDR1 DFQATT and CDR2 SNEGSKA come from the germline V gene (reference sequence). The germline V and J ends were trimmed by 5 bases and 3 bases, with 17 bases remaining between them. DNA of the CDR3: TGCAGTGCTCACGGTACGGACGTCCGCTACAATGAGCAGTTCTTC. It specifies CSAHGTDVRYNEQFF.

The rearrangement joins TRBV20-1 to TRBJ1-2, with TRBD1 matching 10 bases. The CDR3 is made up of 15 amino acids. Germline CDR1 and CDR2: DFQATT and SNEGSKA (reference sequence). Trimming removed 1 base from V and 0 bases from J; junction bases left unmatched: 2. The CDR3 DNA reads TGCAGTGCTAGAGGAGGGACAGGGGCTAACTATGGCTACACCTTC. This codes for CSARGGTGANYGYTF.

The gene calls are TRBV5-1 and TRBJ1-1, with D perhaps TRBD1 (5 bases). The CDR3 consists of 15 residues. The ends were cut back, 4 bases at V and 1 base at J, with 14 bases in the middle. Germline-derived CDR1 and CDR2 are SGHRS and YFSETQ. In DNA form, the CDR3 reads TGCGCCAGCAGCCCCATTGACGGGGGGAACACTGAAGCTTTCTTT. Translating gives CASSPIDGGNTEAFF.